This TCR beta chain derives from a study of T cells after yellow fever vaccination. As TCR cDNA was made by 5'RACE template switching, a universal primer site and UMIs were added. TCRdb redid the calling of the 5' RACE reads with MiXCR, one entry per CDR3 protein. The sample carries just under 600,000 distinct CDR3 sequences, around an eighth recorded once. This clonotype was detected a few times. Its specificity is not known. Deletions cut 0 bases from V and 9 bases from J, with 9 bases between. Germline V gives CDR1 SGHAT, CDR2 FQNNGV. CDR3 length equals 13 residues. Study outcomes and limitations: FACS-sorted repertoires could harbor abundant contaminating bulk-population clonotypes. Post-booster repertoires contained most primary-vaccination clones again (96% CD4, 85% to 90% CD8). Among all clonotypes, a small share was observed in both CD4 and CD8 compartments.

The clonotype was recovered from a man aged 30-40 years who received the YFV17D yellow fever vaccine. The chain employs TRBV11-2 and TRBJ2-1; D gene unclear. Specimen: PBMCs, collected on the day of the yellow fever booster vaccination. The CDR3 reads CASSLDTATEQFF. The DNA of the CDR3 is TGTGCCAGCAGCTTAGATACGGCCACTGAGCAGTTCTTC.